This passage covers 26 T cell receptor beta chains from one sample sequenced in a study of CD8 T cells in ankylosing spondylitis (TCRdb year 2017). The receptor library was made with 5' RACE. The reads were generated on an Illumina HiSeq 2500. Clones were called with MiXCR by TCRdb after fastp trimmed the public reads at Q25, and only in-frame beta chains were retained. Here each entry gathers all rows of one CDR3 protein and keeps the most common genes and DNA. This sample lists about 340,000 distinct CDR3 sequences; approximately 20% were detected once. The ten largest account for around 13% of the sample. The source material was blood, either unsorted or a sorted T cell fraction (not recorded which). The receptor set was obtained from a male donor with ankylosing spondylitis or in good health (not recorded which).

The table lists this clonotype with a few counts. The V gene is TRBV4-1, the J gene TRBJ2-3; D is possibly TRBD2 (6 bases). From germline, CDR1 is MGHRA and CDR2 YSYEKL. This CDR3 region has 15 residues. Between the trimmed V and J ends, which lost 4 bases and 2 bases, there was a span of 13 bases. The chain's CDR3 is CASSPIRGNTDTQYF. In nucleotides, the CDR3 is TGCGCCAGCAGCCCGATCCGGGGGAACACAGATACGCAGTATTTT.

This chain links TRBV6-1 with TRBJ2-1, with a weak D call TRBD2 (6 bases). The CDR3 totals 14 residues. Per the germline V gene, CDR1 is MNHNS and CDR2 is SASEGT. Trimming pared 3 bases from V and 8 bases from J, leaving 14 bases between. CDR3 sequence reads: CASSDGGGNYEQFF. CDR3 in DNA: TGTGCCAGCAGTGATGGTGGGGGGAACTATGAGCAGTTCTTC.

Of note for this clonotype: An end of the junction does not agree with germline; a read error may underlie this. The V gene is TRBV12-3 or TRBV12-4, the J gene TRBJ2-5; TRBD1 agrees at 8 bases. This CDR3 comprises 19 residues. The CDR3 loop is CTSSSVPSGTGGLGETQYF. As DNA, the CDR3 is TGTACCAGCAGTTCTGTACCCTCCGGAACAGGGGGTCTGGGAGAGACCCAGTACTTC.

V gene TRBV7-9 combines with J gene TRBJ2-3, with 8 bases aligning to TRBD1. The CDR3 has 16 residues. CDR1 is SEHNR, CDR2 FQNEAQ, per germline (reference sequence). The V and J ends lost 5 bases and 6 bases, in that order; junction bases with no gene match: 13. The CDR3 DNA reads as TGTGCCAGCAGCCCCACCGACAGGGGTCGCGAGGATACGCAGTATTTT. This sequence encodes CASSPTDRGREDTQYF.

This clonotype has at least ten counts. The chain combines TRBV7-9 with TRBJ2-5; D uncertain. Between the trimmed V and J ends, which lost 1 base and 2 bases, there was a span of 5 bases. The CDR3 contains 13 residues. Germline assignment: CDR1 SEHNR and CDR2 FQNEAQ (reference sequence). The CDR3 DNA follows: TGTGCCAGCAGCTTAGGTGGGCAAGAGACCCAGTACTTC. Residues: CASSLGGQETQYF. Variable domain in full (rest from reference TRBV7-9 and TRBJ2-5): DTGVSQNPRHKITKRGQNVTFRCDPISEHNRLYWYRQTLGQGPEFLTYFQNEAQLEKSRLLSDRFSAERPKGSFSTLEIQRTEQGDSAMYLCASSLGGQETQYFGPGTRLLVL.

This chain connects TRBV15 to TRBJ2-2; possibly TRBD2 for D (6 bases). Per the germline V gene, CDR1 is LNHNV and CDR2 is YYDKDF (reference sequence). Trimming stripped 1 base from V and 0 bases from J, with 33 bases between. CDR3 length: 24 amino acids. CDR3 nucleotide sequence: TGTGCCACCAGCAGAGTTGGGACTCTAACCCTGGGGCGTGCCATCCCCTCGAACACCGGGGAGCTGTTTTTT. This sequence encodes CATSRVGTLTLGRAIPSNTGELFF.

The J gene is TRBJ1-2, the V gene TRBV9, with D hard to call. Germline CDR1 and CDR2: SGDLS and YYNGEE. This CDR3 is 12 amino acids long. V lost 2 bases to trimming and J lost 4 bases, with 6 bases between them. The DNA for the CDR3 is TGTGCCAGCAGCGTCTCCCCCTATGGCTACACCTTC. This codes for CASSVSPYGYTF.

The table lists this clonotype with a few counts. The chain has TRBV4-1 and TRBJ2-2; D remains ambiguous. V lost 2 bases, J lost 1 base, and 8 bases lay in between. The CDR3 is 15 residues long. CDR1 and CDR2 (germline): MGHRA, YSYEKL. CDR3: CASSQSERNTGELFF. The CDR3 DNA reads TGCGCCAGCAGCCAATCCGAGCGGAACACCGGGGAGCTGTTTTTT.

This clonotype was found a few times. CDR3 residues: CASSMSYEQYF. For the CDR3, the DNA is TGTGCCAGCAGCATGAGCTACGAGCAGTACTTC. The chain carries TRBV5-5 and TRBJ2-7; the D is unclear. The CDR3 is 11 residues long. Trimming pared 4 bases from V and 3 bases from J, leaving 5 bases between. Germline CDR1 is SGHKS and CDR2 is YYEKEE (reference sequence).

This clonotype was recorded a few times. The chain joins TRBV20-1 to TRBJ2-5, with D perhaps assigned TRBD1 or TRBD2 (5 bases each). Per the germline V gene, CDR1 is DFQATT and CDR2 is SNEGSKA (reference sequence). The length of the CDR3 is 13 residues. The ends were cut back, 2 bases at V and 2 bases at J, with 9 bases in the middle. For the CDR3, the DNA is TGCAGTGCTAGACGGGGCAGTCAAGAGACCCAGTACTTC. Amino acids: CSARRGSQETQYF.

This clonotype was recorded a few times. The CDR3 reads CASSPIRVDTQYF. The CDR3 coding sequence is TGTGCCAGCAGCCCCATTCGCGTCGATACGCAGTATTTT. V usage is TRBV27 and J usage is TRBJ2-3; D is unresolved. Germline CDR1 reads MNHEY; CDR2 reads SMNVEV (reference sequence). The length of the CDR3 is 13 residues. V lost 6 bases and J 6 bases, leaving 13 bases between the germline ends.

This rearrangement joins TRBV3-1 to TRBJ2-3, with D possibly TRBD1 on 6 matching bases. Germline lookup yields CDR1 LGHDT and CDR2 YNNKEL (reference sequence). V was clipped by 1 base and J by 6 bases, with 14 bases between them. The CDR3 is 15 amino acids. The CDR3 coding sequence is TGTGCCAGCAGCCAAGGACAGGCGGAGCTGGATACGCAGTATTTT. Protein sequence: CASSQGQAELDTQYF.

This clonotype was seen a handful of times. CDR3 in amino acids: CASSQGPIGGGTEAFF. The CDR3 DNA reads TGTGCCAGCAGCCAAGGCCCTATCGGGGGAGGAACTGAAGCTTTCTTT. This chain links TRBV3-1 with TRBJ1-1; possibly TRBD1 for D (5 bases). Germline CDR1 is LGHDT and CDR2 is YNNKEL (reference sequence). V dropped 1 base and J dropped 5 bases, with 17 bases sitting between them. The CDR3 has 16 amino acids.

The chain recombines TRBV11-1 with TRBJ2-7, with D tentatively TRBD1 (5 bases). The CDR3 totals 13 residues. The germline CDR1 and CDR2 sequences are SGHAT and FQDESV (reference sequence). Deletions cut 5 bases from V and 6 bases from J, with 14 bases between. CDR3 DNA: TGTGCCAGCAGCCTCTCGACAGAGCTCGAGCAGTACTTC. The encoded protein is CASSLSTELEQYF.

The V gene is TRBV7-9, the J gene TRBJ2-5; 11 bases line up with TRBD2. CDR1 is SEHNR and CDR2 is FQNEAQ in the germline V gene (reference sequence). V was pared by 5 bases and J by 3 bases, with 8 bases of the junction left unmatched. The CDR3 covers 16 residues. This CDR3 reads CASSHRLAGSEETQYF. The CDR3 DNA is TGTGCCAGCAGCCACAGACTAGCGGGGAGCGAAGAGACCCAGTACTTC.

This chain joins TRBV6-2 or TRBV6-3 and TRBJ2-7, with 8 bases fitting TRBD1. Germline trimming cut 0 bases from V and 0 bases from J; bases unmatched to any gene: 4. The CDR3 has 16 residues. CDR1 and CDR2 from the germline V gene are MNHEY and SVGEGT. Here the CDR3 reads CASSYSGQASSYEQYF. CDR3 nucleotides: TGTGCCAGCAGTTACTCGGGACAGGCGAGCTCCTACGAGCAGTACTTC.

Comments on this clonotype: Germline and junction disagree at one end, which may indicate a read error. This chain links TRBV12-3 or TRBV12-4 with TRBJ2-3, with D perhaps being TRBD1 or TRBD2 (6 bases each). The CDR3 length is 17 residues. CDR3 in DNA: TGTGCCAGCAGTTTAGGGTTCCTCGGGGGCCCTGCAGATATGCAGTATTTT. This codes for CASSLGFLGGPADMQYF.

The rearrangement joins TRBV5-1 to TRBJ2-1; weak D call: TRBD2 (6 bases). With 4 bases removed from V and 1 base from J, the gap between germline ends came to 18 bases. The germline V gene has CDR1 SGHRS and CDR2 YFSETQ. The CDR3 length is 17 residues. The CDR3 DNA reads as TGCGCCAGCAGCCGGGGTCAGGGCGGGGCTTCCTACAATGAGCAGTTCTTC. This encodes CASSRGQGGASYNEQFF.

The V call is TRBV20-1, the J call TRBJ2-5; no clear D gene. V lost 5 bases and J lost 5, with 12 bases in between. The germline V gene has CDR1 DFQATT and CDR2 SNEGSKA (reference sequence). This CDR3 contains 12 residues. CDR3 sequence reads: CSADTTGETQYF. CDR3 DNA sequence: TGCAGTGCTGACACAACTGGGGAGACCCAGTACTTC.

This chain links TRBV2 with TRBJ2-7, with D perhaps matching TRBD1 (6 bases). V lost 8 bases and J lost 3, with 14 bases in between. CDR1 is SNHLY and CDR2 is FYNNEI in the germline V gene. The CDR3 spans 13 residues. CDR3 region: CASGRQEIYEQYF. CDR3 DNA sequence: TGTGCCAGCGGAAGACAGGAGATCTACGAGCAGTACTTC.

V gene TRBV5-6 combines with J gene TRBJ1-1, with 10 bases matching TRBD1. J was trimmed by 6 bases and V by 4 bases; bases with no gene match: 12. CDR1 SGHDT and CDR2 YYEEEE come from the germline V gene. The CDR3 runs 16 residues. In DNA form, the CDR3 reads TGTGCCAGCAGCATACGGACAGGGGGGGCAGTGGCTGAAGCTTTCTTT. This translates into CASSIRTGGAVAEAFF.

This clonotype was seen once. One junction end disagrees with the germline gene, perhaps due to a read error. The gene calls are TRBV20-1 and TRBJ2-1, with TRBD2 matching 8 bases. This CDR3 is built from 14 residues. Germline V gene lookup returns CDR1 DFQATT and CDR2 SNEGSKA (reference sequence). The CDR3 is CSARGLAVYNEQFF. CDR3 bases: TGCAGTGCAAGAGGACTAGCTGTCTACAATGAGCAGTTCTTC.

Only a few counts were recorded for this clonotype. The CDR3 sequence: CAWSVSGFGELFF. As DNA, the CDR3 is TGTGCCTGGAGTGTGTCCGGGTTCGGGGAGCTGTTTTTT. The chain uses TRBV30 and TRBJ2-2; D remains ambiguous. Trimming stripped 0 bases from V and 7 bases from J, with 9 bases between. Looked up from germline, CDR1 is GTSNPN and CDR2 is SVGIG (reference sequence). The CDR3 has 13 amino acids.

In DNA form, the CDR3 reads TGTGCCAGCATCCCAAACCGCGACGACTACGAGCAGTACTTC. This gives the protein CASIPNRDDYEQYF. The V call is TRBV7-6, the J call TRBJ2-7, with unresolved D. V was cut by 7 bases and J by 3 bases, with 16 bases left in between. The CDR3 runs to 14 residues. CDR1 is SGHVS and CDR2 is FNYEAQ in the germline V gene.

This chain links TRBV20-1 with TRBJ2-5, with 12 bases aligning to TRBD1. The ends lost 6 bases at V and 5 bases at J; junction bases unmatched: 16. Germline values: CDR1 DFQATT, CDR2 SNEGSKA (reference sequence). This CDR3 has 17 amino acids. For the CDR3, the DNA is TGCAGTGCCCGGGACAGGGGGCTAGCGGGGCTTCGGGAGACCCAGTACTTC. This sequence encodes CSARDRGLAGLRETQYF.

The CDR3 sequence: CASSPPSGGRETQYF. The CDR3 nucleotides are TGTGCCAGCAGCCCTCCCTCCGGGGGGCGGGAGACCCAGTACTTC. The genes are TRBV7-9 and TRBJ2-5; tentative D call: TRBD2 (7 bases). CDR1 and CDR2 (germline): SEHNR, FQNEAQ (reference sequence). This CDR3 has 15 residues. The V and J ends lost 5 bases and 5 bases respectively, with 18 bases between them.